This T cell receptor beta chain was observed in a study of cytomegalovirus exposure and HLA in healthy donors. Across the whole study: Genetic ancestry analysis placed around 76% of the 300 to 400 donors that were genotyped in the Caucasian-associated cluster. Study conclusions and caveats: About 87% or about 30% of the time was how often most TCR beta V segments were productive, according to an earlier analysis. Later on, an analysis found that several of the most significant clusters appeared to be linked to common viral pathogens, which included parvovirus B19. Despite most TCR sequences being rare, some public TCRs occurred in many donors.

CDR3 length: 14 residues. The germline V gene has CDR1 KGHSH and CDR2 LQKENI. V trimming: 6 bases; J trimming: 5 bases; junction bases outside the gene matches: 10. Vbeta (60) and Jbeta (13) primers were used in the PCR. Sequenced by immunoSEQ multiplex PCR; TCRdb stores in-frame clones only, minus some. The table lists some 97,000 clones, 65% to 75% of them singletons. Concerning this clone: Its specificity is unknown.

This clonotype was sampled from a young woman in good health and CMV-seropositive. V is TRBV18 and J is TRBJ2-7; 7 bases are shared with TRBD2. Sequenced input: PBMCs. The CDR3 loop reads CASSPWEGLNEQYF. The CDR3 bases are TGTGCCAGCTCCCCGTGGGAGGGTCTCAACGAGCAGTACTTC.